One and the same sample provided the 18 T cell receptor beta chains below, sequenced in a study of shared clonotypes between healthy human individuals. Assay used: immunoSEQ multiplex PCR; TCRdb lists only in-frame clones, some missing. The table lists some 700,000 clones, less than 95% of them singletons. The sample consisted of memory CD8+ T cells from PBMCs. As for subset: CD45RO+ cells pooled with CCR7-negative TemRA cells. Every receptor here comes from a man between 18 and 35 years old in good health. Some clones in this sample may be carry-over from other donors' samples.

This sequence joins TRBV15 and TRBJ2-3; D not resolved. Per the germline V gene, CDR1 is LNHNV and CDR2 is YYDKDF (reference sequence). Trimming removed 0 bases at V and 1 base at J, with 11 bases between. The CDR3 spans 16 residues. For the CDR3, the DNA is TGTGCCACCAGCAGAGATCAGGCAACAGGCACAGATACGCAGTATTTT. The encoded protein is CATSRDQATGTDTQYF.

V and J are TRBV28 and TRBJ2-7, with D possibly being TRBD1 or TRBD2 (7 bases each). The V gene's germline CDR1 is MDHEN and CDR2 SYDVKM. The CDR3 is 14 amino acids. The ends were cut back, 5 bases at V and 5 bases at J, with 16 bases in the middle. Here the CDR3 DNA reads TGTGCCAGCAGTAAGACAGGGAGCGGGGACGAGCAGTACTTC. This sequence encodes CASSKTGSGDEQYF.

The J gene is TRBJ2-7, the V gene TRBV2; D not certain. This CDR3 has 14 residues. Germline lookup yields CDR1 SNHLY and CDR2 FYNNEI. Trimming removed 1 base from V and 1 base from J, with 8 bases in between. The CDR3 DNA reads as TGTGCCAGCAGTGAAGTCGCGGAGTCCTACGAGCAGTACTTC. Translating it yields CASSEVAESYEQYF.

This chain joins TRBV9 and TRBJ2-5, with 8 bases aligning to TRBD2. Germline lookup yields CDR1 SGDLS and CDR2 YYNGEE. The CDR3 is 15 residues long. V was pared by 4 bases and J by 4 bases, with 9 bases of the junction left unmatched. The CDR3 DNA reads as TGTGCCAGCAGCCCAACTAGCGGCCGGGGAGAGACCCAGTACTTC. Translation: CASSPTSGRGETQYF.

The CDR3 reads CASSSASGGTDTQYF. As DNA, the CDR3 is TGCGCCAGCAGCTCGGCTAGCGGAGGCACAGATACGCAGTATTTT. This chain uses TRBV4-1 with TRBJ2-3, with TRBD2 identical over 7 bases. The CDR3 is 15 amino acids. In germline, CDR1 is MGHRA, CDR2 YSYEKL. The V segment lost 5 bases and the J segment 1 base; nucleotides outside the gene matches: 6.

This chain joins TRBV21-1 and TRBJ1-1; the D segment call TRBD1 is taken from the table without a DNA check. TRBV21-1 is classified as a pseudogene. CDR3 length equals 13 residues. The CDR3 region is CASSKLWAAKAFF. For the CDR3, the DNA is TGTGCCAGCAGCAAACTCTGGGCAGCCAAAGCTTTCTTT.

The chain recombines TRBV6-5 with TRBJ2-1, with 16 positions matching TRBD2. The germline CDR1 and CDR2 sequences are MNHEY and SVGAGI. V was clipped by 8 bases and J by 6 bases; unmatched bases: 4. The CDR3 runs 15 residues. The CDR3 DNA sequence: TGTGCCAGCGGGGGACTAGCGGGAGGGTTCAATGAGCAGTTCTTC. It yields the protein CASGGLAGGFNEQFF.

The J gene is TRBJ1-1, the V gene TRBV9; D is ambiguous. V gave up 0 bases and J gave up 4 bases, with 7 bases separating them. CDR1 SGDLS and CDR2 YYNGEE come from the germline V gene. This CDR3 has 13 amino acids. CDR3 in amino acids: CASSVESGTEAFF. CDR3 bases: TGTGCCAGCAGCGTAGAATCGGGCACTGAAGCTTTCTTT.

The genes are TRBV9 and TRBJ1-5; TRBD1 matches at 9 bases. CDR1 is SGDLS and CDR2 is YYNGEE in the germline V gene. The CDR3 has 16 amino acids. With V trimmed by 3 bases and J by 4 bases, 8 bases remained unmatched. CDR3 sequence (DNA): TGTGCCAGCAGCGCGTCCGGGACAGGGACTAATCAGCCCCAGCATTTT. Translation: CASSASGTGTNQPQHF.

DNA for the CDR3: TGTGCCAGCAGCTCCCTAGGCGCGGGTCGCCCCTACGAGCAGTACTTC. This sequence encodes CASSSLGAGRPYEQYF. The rearrangement joins TRBV5-6 to TRBJ2-7; D is possibly TRBD2 (5 bases). The CDR3 is 16 amino acids. From germline, CDR1 is SGHDT and CDR2 YYEEEE. V gave up 3 bases and J gave up 2 bases, with 18 bases separating them.

The gene calls are TRBV29-1 and TRBJ1-3; possible D gene TRBD1, 6 bases. V dropped 5 bases and J dropped 0 bases, with 14 bases sitting between them. The CDR3 spans 15 residues. The germline gives CDR1 SQVTM, CDR2 ANQGSEA. The DNA for the CDR3 is TGCAGCGTTTGGGCAGGGGAGAGCTCTGGAAACACCATATATTTT. It encodes CSVWAGESSGNTIYF.

The chain is built from TRBV6-6 and TRBJ2-2; D might be TRBD2 (6 bases). The V end lost 7 bases, the J end lost 6 bases, and 18 bases lay between the germline ends. CDR3 size: 15 residues. Germline CDR1 and CDR2: MNHNY and SVGAGI (reference sequence). CDR3 sequence: CASKNRGTLPGELFF. The CDR3 DNA reads TGTGCCAGCAAAAATCGAGGGACTTTGCCCGGGGAGCTGTTTTTT.

The chain carries TRBV2 and TRBJ1-2; no definite D call. V was shortened by 10 bases and J by 6 bases, with 15 bases between the two germline ends. Germline CDR1 reads SNHLY; CDR2 reads FYNNEI. This CDR3 comprises 12 residues. The CDR3 loop reads CAIPADIDGYTF. The CDR3 coding sequence is TGTGCCATCCCTGCAGATATCGATGGCTACACCTTC.

This chain links TRBV4-3 with TRBJ2-7; perhaps TRBD2 as D (6 bases). Trimming stripped 1 base from V and 3 bases from J, with 13 bases between. In germline, CDR1 is LGHNA, CDR2 YSLEER. The CDR3 totals 15 residues. CDR3 bases: TGCGCCAGCAGCCAAGGGACTCCGGGAGACTACGAGCAGTACTTC. It translates to CASSQGTPGDYEQYF.

The J gene is TRBJ2-3, the V gene TRBV10-3; 8 bases fit TRBD2. The ends lost 7 bases at V and 3 bases at J; junction bases unmatched: 6. The CDR3 covers 14 residues. Per germline, CDR1 ENHRY and CDR2 SYGVKD. CDR3 sequence reads: CAIKASGSTDTQYF. Here the CDR3 DNA reads TGTGCCATCAAAGCCAGCGGGAGTACAGATACGCAGTATTTT.

Worth noting for this clone: The sample holds other DNA sequences that translate to the same CDR3. The chain combines TRBV4-1 with TRBJ2-7; 8 bases agree with TRBD1. Looked up from germline, CDR1 is MGHRA and CDR2 is YSYEKL. This CDR3 comprises 15 residues. The V gene end was trimmed by 3 bases and the J gene end by 4 bases; junction bases not matched to a gene: 8. The CDR3 sequence is CASSHTGTGTYEQYF. DNA for the CDR3: TGCGCCAGCAGCCACACCGGGACAGGAACTTACGAGCAGTACTTC.

The chain uses TRBV7-9 and TRBJ2-5, with 10 bases matching TRBD1. Germline CDR1 SEHNR, CDR2 FQNEAQ (reference sequence). The CDR3 length is 15 residues. Trimming cost V 5 bases and J 7 bases; bases outside gene matches: 10. The CDR3 reads CASSPRTGGGRTQYF. As DNA, the CDR3 is TGTGCCAGCAGCCCCCGGACAGGGGGAGGTCGGACCCAGTACTTC.

This chain connects TRBV5-1 to TRBJ1-1; possible D gene TRBD1, 6 bases. The germline gives CDR1 SGHRS, CDR2 YFSETQ. Trimming removed 5 bases from V and 1 base from J, with 6 bases in between. The CDR3 covers 12 residues. The CDR3 is CASRQGNTEAFF. CDR3 DNA sequence: TGCGCCAGCAGACAGGGGAACACTGAAGCTTTCTTT.